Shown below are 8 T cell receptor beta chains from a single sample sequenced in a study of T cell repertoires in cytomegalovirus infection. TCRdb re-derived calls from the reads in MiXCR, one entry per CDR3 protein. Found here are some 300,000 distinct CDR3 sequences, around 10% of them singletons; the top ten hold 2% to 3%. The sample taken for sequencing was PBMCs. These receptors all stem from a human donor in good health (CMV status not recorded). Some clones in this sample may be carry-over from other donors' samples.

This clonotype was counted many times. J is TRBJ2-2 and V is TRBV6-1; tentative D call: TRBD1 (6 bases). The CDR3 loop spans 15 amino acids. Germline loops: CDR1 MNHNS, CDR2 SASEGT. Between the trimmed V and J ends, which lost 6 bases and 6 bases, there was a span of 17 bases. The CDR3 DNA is TGTGCCAGCAGCCTCTCAGGGGAATTATCCGGGGAGCTGTTTTTT. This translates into CASSLSGELSGELFF.

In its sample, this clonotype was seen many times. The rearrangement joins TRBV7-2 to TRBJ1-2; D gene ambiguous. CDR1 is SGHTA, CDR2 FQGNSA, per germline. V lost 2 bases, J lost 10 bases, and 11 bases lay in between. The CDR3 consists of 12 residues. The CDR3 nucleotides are TGTGCCAGCAGCTTAAGGAACACTCCCTACACCTTC. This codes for CASSLRNTPYTF.

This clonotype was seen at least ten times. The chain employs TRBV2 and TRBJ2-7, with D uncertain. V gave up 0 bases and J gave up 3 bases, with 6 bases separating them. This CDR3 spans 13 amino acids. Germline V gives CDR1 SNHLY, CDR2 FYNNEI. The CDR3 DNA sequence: TGTGCCAGCAGTGAAGCAGCGTTCTACGAGCAGTACTTC. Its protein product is CASSEAAFYEQYF. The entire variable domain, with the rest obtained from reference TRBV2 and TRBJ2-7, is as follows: EPEVTQTPSHQVTQMGQEVILRCVPISNHLYFYWYRQILGQKVEFLVSFYNNEISEKSEIFDDQFSVERPDGSNFTLKIRSTKLEDSAMYFCASSEAAFYEQYFGPGTRLTVT.

The CDR3 DNA is TGCAGTGCTACCCCCGCAGGGAAGAGTGAAAAACTGTTTTTT. Protein product: CSATPAGKSEKLFF. The J gene is TRBJ1-4, the V gene TRBV20-1; a weak D match, TRBD1 (5 bases). This CDR3 has 14 residues. CDR1 and CDR2 from the germline V gene are DFQATT and SNEGSKA (reference sequence). V lost 4 bases and J 7 bases, leaving 16 bases between the germline ends.

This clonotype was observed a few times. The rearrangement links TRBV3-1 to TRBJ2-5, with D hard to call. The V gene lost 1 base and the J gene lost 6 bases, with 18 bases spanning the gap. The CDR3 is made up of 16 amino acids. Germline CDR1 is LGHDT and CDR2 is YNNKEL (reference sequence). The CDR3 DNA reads TGTGCCAGCAGCCAAGGAAAGAGGTTAGGGCGGAAGACCCAGTACTTC. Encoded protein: CASSQGKRLGRKTQYF.

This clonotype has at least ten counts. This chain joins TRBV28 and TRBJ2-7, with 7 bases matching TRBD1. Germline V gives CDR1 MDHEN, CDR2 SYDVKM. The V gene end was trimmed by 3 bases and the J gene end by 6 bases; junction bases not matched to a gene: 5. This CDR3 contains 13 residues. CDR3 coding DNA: TGTGCCAGCAGTTTCCCGACAGGGATCGAGCAGTACGTC. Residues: CASSFPTGIEQYV.

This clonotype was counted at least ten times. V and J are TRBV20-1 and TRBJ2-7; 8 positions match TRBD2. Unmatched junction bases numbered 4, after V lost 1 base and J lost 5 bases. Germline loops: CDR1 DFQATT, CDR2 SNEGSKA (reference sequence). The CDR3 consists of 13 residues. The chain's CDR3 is CSARAGGPNEQYF. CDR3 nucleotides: TGCAGTGCTAGAGCGGGGGGGCCGAACGAGCAGTACTTC.

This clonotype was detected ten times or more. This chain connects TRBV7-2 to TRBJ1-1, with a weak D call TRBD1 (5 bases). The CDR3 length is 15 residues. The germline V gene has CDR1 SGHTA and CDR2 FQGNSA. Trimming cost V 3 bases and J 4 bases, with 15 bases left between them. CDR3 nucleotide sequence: TGTGCCAGCAGCTTTTTGGAGGGCGGGGGCACTGAAGCTTTCTTT. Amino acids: CASSFLEGGGTEAFF.